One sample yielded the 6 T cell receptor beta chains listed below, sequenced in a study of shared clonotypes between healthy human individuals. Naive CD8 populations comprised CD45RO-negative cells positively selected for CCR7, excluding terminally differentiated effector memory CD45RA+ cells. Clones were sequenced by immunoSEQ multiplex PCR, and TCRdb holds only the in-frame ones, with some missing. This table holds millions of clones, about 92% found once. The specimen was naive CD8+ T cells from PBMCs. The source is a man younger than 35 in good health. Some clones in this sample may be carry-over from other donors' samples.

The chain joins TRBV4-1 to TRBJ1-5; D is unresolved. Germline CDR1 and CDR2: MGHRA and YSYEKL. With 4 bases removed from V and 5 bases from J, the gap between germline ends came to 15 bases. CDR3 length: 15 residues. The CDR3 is CASSPTGNGYQPQHF. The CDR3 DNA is TGCGCCAGCAGCCCCACGGGTAACGGGTATCAGCCCCAGCATTTT.

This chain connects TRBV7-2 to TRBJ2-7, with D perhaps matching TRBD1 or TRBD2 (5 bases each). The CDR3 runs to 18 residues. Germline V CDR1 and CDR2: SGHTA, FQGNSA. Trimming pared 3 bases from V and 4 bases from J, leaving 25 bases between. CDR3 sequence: CASSFHGADPKGIYEQYF. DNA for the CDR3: TGTGCCAGCAGCTTCCACGGGGCCGATCCTAAGGGGATATACGAGCAGTACTTC.

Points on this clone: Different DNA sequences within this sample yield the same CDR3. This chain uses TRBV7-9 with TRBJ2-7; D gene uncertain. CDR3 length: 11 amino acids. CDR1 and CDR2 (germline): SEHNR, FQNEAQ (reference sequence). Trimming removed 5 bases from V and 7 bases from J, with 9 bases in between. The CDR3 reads CASSPGLEQYF. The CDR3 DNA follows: TGTGCCAGCAGCCCCGGGTTGGAGCAGTACTTC.

The CDR3 DNA reads as TGTGCCTGGTCTGAGACCCGAAAGGCCTACAATGAGCAGTTCTTC. Protein: CAWSETRKAYNEQFF. This chain uses TRBV30 with TRBJ2-1; D is unresolved. V shed 5 bases and J shed 2 bases, with 16 bases lying between them. Looked up from germline, CDR1 is GTSNPN and CDR2 is SVGIG (reference sequence). The CDR3 has 15 amino acids.

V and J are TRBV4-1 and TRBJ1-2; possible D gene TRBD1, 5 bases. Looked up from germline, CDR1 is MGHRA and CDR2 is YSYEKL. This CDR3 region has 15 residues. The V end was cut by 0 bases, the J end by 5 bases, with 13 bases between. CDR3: CASSQEAGTGYGYTF. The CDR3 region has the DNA TGCGCCAGCAGCCAAGAAGCAGGGACCGGGTATGGCTACACCTTC.

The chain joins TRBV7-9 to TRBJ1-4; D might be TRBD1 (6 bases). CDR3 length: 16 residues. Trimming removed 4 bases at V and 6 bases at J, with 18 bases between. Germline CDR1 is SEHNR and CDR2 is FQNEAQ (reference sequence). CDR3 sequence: CASSSGYREADEKLFF. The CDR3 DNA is TGTGCCAGCAGCTCAGGATACAGGGAAGCCGATGAAAAACTGTTTTTT.